Listed below are T cell receptor beta chains from one sample, sequenced in a study of Ad26.COV2.S vaccination and SARS-CoV-2 variants. TCRdb keeps only in-frame clones here, not all; method: immunoSEQ multiplex PCR. The sample includes around 450,000 clones, about 91% of them seen just once. The starting material was peripheral blood, obtained in a trial of Ad26.COV2.S vaccine versus placebo. Receptors originate from a person aged 18-65 years who received the Ad26.COV2.S COVID-19 vaccine or a placebo. Both conserved end residues are part of each CDR3. D genes are given only for firm matches. Size tells how often a clone was seen (once, few, many) or the class of an expanded clone, and some rows leave it out.

clone_size d_call j_call v_call cdr3_aa cdr3_nt
. TRBD1 TRBJ1-2 TRBV9 CASSVGTGDYGYTF TGTGCCAGCAGCGTCGGGACAGGCGACTATGGCTACACCTTC
. . TRBJ1-1 TRBV4-2 CASSQDPQPGNTEAFF TGTGCCAGCAGCCAAGATCCACAGCCCGGTAACACTGAAGCTTTCTTT
. . TRBJ1-1 TRBV7-6 CASSRELNTEAFF TGTGCCAGCAGCCGTGAGCTGAACACTGAAGCTTTCTTT
. . TRBJ1-1 TRBV6-2/TRBV6-3 CASSWGGNTEAFF TGTGCCAGCAGTTGGGGGGGGAACACTGAAGCTTTCTTT
. TRBD1 TRBJ1-5 TRBV19 CASRADRDGYVGNQPQHF TGTGCCAGTAGGGCGGACAGGGACGGGTATGTTGGCAATCAGCCCCAGCATTTT
. . TRBJ1-6 TRBV2 CASQTGYSPLHF TGTGCCAGCCAAACAGGGTATTCACCCCTCCACTTT
. . TRBJ2-3 TRBV19 CASRRDRTDTQYF TGTGCCAGTAGGCGGGACCGCACAGATACGCAGTATTTT
. . TRBJ2-5 TRBV30 CAWSGVSQETQYF TGTGCCTGGAGTGGGGTATCCCAAGAGACCCAGTACTTC
. . TRBJ1-1 TRBV5-4 CASSPLGGNTEAFF TGTGCCAGCAGCCCCCTCGGGGGGAACACTGAAGCTTTCTTT
. . TRBJ2-1 TRBV6-5 CASSLFASYNEQFF TGTGCCAGCAGCCTATTCGCCTCCTACAATGAGCAGTTCTTC
. TRBD1 TRBJ2-7 TRBV7-9 CASSSDRVLNEQYF TGTGCCAGCAGCTCTGACAGGGTCTTGAACGAGCAGTACTTC
once . TRBJ1-5 TRBV5-1 CASSLGGGVQPQHF TGCGCCAGCAGCTTGGGCGGGGGAGTTCAGCCCCAGCATTTT
. TRBD2 TRBJ2-2 TRBV6-5 CASSRASGSTGELFF TGTGCCAGCAGTCGCGCTAGCGGATCCACCGGGGAGCTGTTTTTT
. TRBD1 TRBJ2-2 TRBV24-1 CATSDLQGAGELFF TGTGCCACCAGTGATTTGCAGGGGGCCGGGGAGCTGTTTTTT
. . TRBJ1-2 TRBV5-1 CASSLAGLNYGYTF TGCGCCAGCAGCTTGGCCGGTCTTAACTATGGCTACACCTTC
. . TRBJ1-2 TRBV5-6 CASSDYSYGYTF TGTGCCAGCAGCGATTACAGCTATGGCTACACCTTC
. . TRBJ1-1 TRBV12-3/TRBV12-4 CASRPGRTEAFF TGTGCCAGCAGACCAGGGAGGACTGAAGCTTTCTTT
. TRBD1 TRBJ1-1 TRBV11-3 CASSLGSDRGQTEAFF TGTGCCAGCAGCTTAGGTTCCGACCGGGGACAGACCGAAGCTTTCTTT
. . TRBJ2-7 TRBV27 CASSVRGAPYEQYF TGTGCCAGCAGTGTCAGGGGGGCCCCCTACGAGCAGTACTTC
. . TRBJ1-2 TRBV19 CASSPALNYGYTF TGTGCCAGTAGTCCAGCCCTGAACTATGGCTACACCTTC
. . TRBJ1-4 TRBV18 CASSSRVPATNEKLFF TGTGCCAGCTCATCCAGGGTCCCCGCAACTAATGAAAAACTGTTTTTT
. . TRBJ2-5 TRBV9 CASSVVGTQETQYF TGTGCCAGCAGCGTAGTAGGCACCCAAGAGACCCAGTACTTC
. . TRBJ1-3 TRBV7-9 CASSSTWSSGNTIYF TGTGCCAGCAGCTCGACCTGGAGCTCTGGAAACACCATATATTTT
once TRBD2 TRBJ2-2 TRBV24-1 CATLSGENTGELFF TGTGCCACCCTTAGCGGGGAGAACACCGGGGAGCTGTTTTTT
. TRBD2 TRBJ2-3 TRBV27 CASSPLAGGPTDTQYF TGTGCCAGCAGTCCGCTAGCGGGAGGGCCGACAGATACGCAGTATTTT
once TRBD1 TRBJ2-1 TRBV10-3 CAISETTPGQGSYNEQFF TGTGCCATCAGTGAAACAACTCCGGGACAGGGCTCCTACAATGAGCAGTTCTTC
. TRBD2 TRBJ2-5 TRBV3-1/TRBV3-2 CASSQDEQRDLALSETQYF TGTGCCAGCAGCCAAGATGAACAGCGGGACCTAGCATTGAGTGAGACCCAGTACTTC
. . TRBJ2-5 TRBV9 CASSVVGGETQYF TGTGCCAGCAGCGTAGTGGGGGGAGAGACCCAGTACTTC
. TRBD2 TRBJ2-5 TRBV27 CASSRPYPSQLAGVRETQYF TGTGCCAGCAGTCGACCCTACCCCTCTCAGTTAGCGGGAGTGAGGGAGACCCAGTACTTC
. TRBD2 TRBJ2-5 TRBV5-1 CASSLGLTSGSWAQYF TGCGCCAGCAGCTTGGGATTGACTAGCGGGAGTTGGGCCCAGTACTTC
. TRBD1 TRBJ1-3 TRBV5-1 CASSGTDGNTIYF TGCGCCAGCAGCGGGACAGATGGAAACACCATATATTTT
once TRBD1 TRBJ2-6 TRBV7-9 CASSLQRSGGSGANVLTF TGTGCCAGCAGCTTACAAAGGTCAGGGGGCTCTGGGGCCAACGTCCTGACTTTC
. TRBD1 TRBJ1-2 TRBV9 CASRQGDGYTF TGTGCCAGCCGACAGGGGGATGGCTACACCTTC
. . TRBJ2-3 TRBV29-1 CSVRGDTQYF TGCAGCGTACGGGGGGATACGCAGTATTTT
. . TRBJ2-1 TRBV7-3 CASSLMPTGPGNEQFF TGTGCCAGCAGCTTAATGCCCACAGGCCCGGGGAATGAGCAGTTCTTC
. TRBD2 TRBJ2-2 TRBV18 CASSQGLAGADGELFF TGTGCCAGCTCCCAAGGACTAGCGGGAGCGGACGGGGAGCTGTTTTTT
few . TRBJ1-1 TRBV6-5 CASRSDWDTEAFF TGTGCCAGCAGGTCGGACTGGGACACTGAAGCTTTCTTT
. . TRBJ2-7 TRBV18 CASSPRGVHEQYF TGTGCCAGCTCACCACGGGGGGTCCACGAGCAGTACTTC
few . TRBJ2-1 TRBV18 CASSIPTGSQFF TGTGCCAGCTCGATACCAACCGGGTCACAGTTCTTC
. . TRBJ2-4 TRBV25-1 CASRDSNIQYF TGTGCCAGCCGGGACTCAAACATTCAGTACTTC
. TRBD2 TRBJ2-1 TRBV28 CASSLSGGPRNEQFF TGTGCCAGCAGTTTAAGCGGGGGGCCGAGGAATGAGCAGTTCTTC